What follows are 13 T cell receptor beta chains derived from one specimen sequenced in a study of memory CD4+ T cells and cytomegalovirus serostatus. The sort gate was single viable CD3+CD4+CD8-CD45RO+ cells for memory CD4+ T cells. Produced via immunoSEQ multiplex PCR; TCRdb's table is partial and in-frame only. The sample has approximately 42,000 clones, 79% seen once; the top ten hold roughly 1.1%. The specimen was memory CD4+ T cells from blood. These receptors were obtained from an adult in good health and CMV-seronegative.

This chain uses TRBV5-5 with TRBJ1-1, with TRBD1 identical over 9 bases. The CDR3 is made up of 19 amino acids. Trimming took 0 bases from V and 0 from J; bases not matched to a gene: 12. Germline V gives CDR1 SGHKS, CDR2 YYEKEE (reference sequence). The chain's CDR3 is CASSLANSDRGSMNTEAFF. The CDR3 nucleotides are TGTGCCAGCAGCTTGGCCAACTCGGACAGGGGTTCCATGAACACTGAAGCTTTCTTT.

The chain combines TRBV5-8 with TRBJ2-3, with a tentative D call TRBD2 (6 bases). From germline, CDR1 is SGHTS and CDR2 YDEGEE. The CDR3 is 13 amino acids. The V end was cut by 7 bases, the J end by 1 base, with 10 bases between. The CDR3 spells CASGRERTDTQYF. In DNA, the CDR3 is TGTGCCAGCGGGCGGGAACGCACAGATACGCAGTATTTT.

This clone showed up just once. The rearrangement links TRBV5-1 to TRBJ2-5, with 7 bases matching TRBD1. This CDR3 is built from 14 residues. V was pared by 6 bases and J by 5 bases, with 10 bases of the junction left unmatched. In germline, CDR1 is SGHRS, CDR2 YFSETQ. This CDR3 reads CASTGDSGAETQYF. The CDR3 DNA is TGCGCCAGCACTGGGGACAGCGGAGCGGAGACCCAGTACTTC.

The chain is built from TRBV6-5 and TRBJ2-3; D call uncertain. The CDR3 has 12 residues. The ends were cut back, 7 bases at V and 4 bases at J, with 9 bases in the middle. The germline CDR1 and CDR2 sequences are MNHEY and SVGAGI. The CDR3 protein is CASKTTSDTQYF. CDR3 coding DNA: TGTGCCAGCAAGACGACGTCAGATACGCAGTATTTT.

This rearrangement joins TRBV6-1 to TRBJ1-2; TRBD1 matches 9 bases. CDR1 is MNHNS and CDR2 is SASEGT in the germline V gene. The J segment lost 6 bases and the V segment lost 2 bases, leaving 1 base of the junction unmatched. CDR3 length equals 13 residues. The CDR3 is CASSERDRDGYTF. CDR3 coding DNA: TGTGCCAGCAGTGAAAGGGACAGGGATGGCTACACCTTC.

This clone turned up a few times. V usage is TRBV7-9 and J usage is TRBJ2-3; D remains unclear. Trimming removed 2 bases at V and 0 bases at J, with 6 bases between. The length of the CDR3 is 14 residues. Per the germline V gene, CDR1 is SEHNR and CDR2 is FQNEAQ (reference sequence). The CDR3 DNA reads as TGTGCCAGCAGCTTATCCGGGAGCACAGATACGCAGTATTTT. Protein sequence: CASSLSGSTDTQYF.

This chain joins TRBV6-6 and TRBJ1-2; weak D call: TRBD1 (6 bases). The germline V gene has CDR1 MNHNY and CDR2 SVGAGI (reference sequence). Trimming removed 5 bases from V and 1 base from J, with 8 bases in between. The CDR3 is 13 residues long. CDR3 nucleotides: TGTGCCAGCAGTCCGGACAGTAACTATGGCTACACCTTC. This translates into CASSPDSNYGYTF.

The chain has TRBV30 and TRBJ1-1; D not resolved. CDR1 and CDR2 from the germline V gene are GTSNPN and SVGIG (reference sequence). With 1 base removed from V and 0 bases from J, the gap between germline ends came to 12 bases. This CDR3 is built from 15 residues. The chain's CDR3 is CAWSGGWGVNTEAFF. In DNA, the CDR3 is TGTGCCTGGAGTGGAGGCTGGGGTGTGAACACTGAAGCTTTCTTT. Complete variable domain (other parts from reference TRBV30 and TRBJ1-1): SQTIHQWPATLVQPVGSPLSLECTVEGTSNPNLYWYRQAAGRGLQLLFYSVGIGQISSEVPQNLSASRPQDRQFILSSKKLLLSDSGFYLCAWSGGWGVNTEAFFGQGTRLTVV.

This chain links TRBV6-5 with TRBJ1-3, with unresolved D. Trimming took 4 bases from V and 0 from J, leaving 10 bases between them. This CDR3 has 15 residues. CDR1 is MNHEY and CDR2 is SVGAGI in the germline V gene. This CDR3 is CASSWDPSSGNTIYF. The CDR3 DNA sequence: TGTGCCAGCAGTTGGGATCCGAGCTCTGGAAACACCATATATTTT.

The J gene is TRBJ1-4, the V gene TRBV5-6; unclear D gene. V lost 4 bases and J 0 bases, leaving 7 bases between the germline ends. The CDR3 sequence is 14 residues long. Germline CDR1 reads SGHDT; CDR2 reads YYEEEE. In nucleotides, the CDR3 is TGTGCCAGCAGCCGGCCTACAACTAATGAAAAACTGTTTTTT. Protein sequence: CASSRPTTNEKLFF. The complete variable domain, with remaining parts taken from reference TRBV5-6 and TRBJ1-4, reads DAGVTQSPTHLIKTRGQQVTLRCSPKSGHDTVSWYQQALGQGPQFIFQYYEEEERQRGNFPDRFSGHQFPNYSSELNVNALLLGDSALYLCASSRPTTNEKLFFGSGTQLSVL.

In nucleotides, the CDR3 is TGTGCCAGCAGCTTGAAATCCTCTGGGGCCAACGTCCTGACTTTC. Translation gives CASSLKSSGANVLTF. V is TRBV5-6 and J is TRBJ2-6, with D hard to call. The V gene's germline CDR1 is SGHDT and CDR2 YYEEEE. The CDR3 consists of 15 residues. V was cut by 1 base and J by 0 bases, with 5 bases left in between.

V gene TRBV9 combines with J gene TRBJ2-7, with TRBD2 identical over 8 bases. Germline loops: CDR1 SGDLS, CDR2 YYNGEE. Trimming at V came to 4 bases and at J to 3 bases, leaving 9 bases not matched to a gene. The CDR3 runs 15 residues. In DNA form, the CDR3 reads TGTGCCAGCAGCCTCGGCGCTAGCGGGCTCTACGAGCAGTACTTC. The encoded protein is CASSLGASGLYEQYF.

The chain has TRBV4-2 and TRBJ2-7; unclear D gene. Germline assignment: CDR1 LGHNA and CDR2 YNFKEQ. The CDR3 runs to 16 residues. V was shortened by 0 bases and J by 0 bases, with 12 bases between the two germline ends. CDR3 nucleotide sequence: TGTGCCAGCAGCCAAGACCCACTACCCACCTCCTACGAGCAGTACTTC. It codes for CASSQDPLPTSYEQYF.